This TCR beta chain was obtained from a study of blood T cell repertoires in COVID-19. On the study more broadly: From the United States, Italy and Spain came samples of acute and convalescent COVID-19. Sample material is recorded as cDNA or gDNA derived from T cells, B-cell-depleted T cells, or PBMCs.

The protocol was immunoSEQ multiplex PCR, while the TCRdb copy is restricted to in-frame clones and leaves out a portion. The top ten hold approximately 13% of the sample, which has 45,000 to 65,000 clones, 84% seen once. The germline gives CDR1 SGHTA, CDR2 FQGNSA. The CDR3 has 13 amino acids. The V end was cut by 5 bases, the J end by 4 bases, with 11 bases between. Material for sequencing was peripheral blood. This TCR came from a woman older than 75 with acute or convalescent COVID-19. The chain couples TRBV7-2 to TRBJ2-5; possibly TRBD1 for D (5 bases). CDR3 coding DNA: TGTGCCAGCAGCGCACAGGCGATAGAGACCCAGTACTTC. Protein sequence: CASSAQAIETQYF. The variable domain in full, completed from reference TRBV7-2 and TRBJ2-5, reads GAGVSQSPSNKVTEKGKDVELRCDPISGHTALYWYRQSLGQGLEFLIYFQGNSAPDKSGLPSDRFSAERTGGSVSTLTIQRTQQEDSAVYLCASSAQAIETQYFGPGTRLLVL.